The 10 T cell receptor beta chains given below trace back to one sample, sequenced in a study of blood T cells in healthy people across ages. PCR was performed a second time for roughly 7 to 12 cycles using a sample-barcoded 5' primer and a J-beta primer mix. TCRdb re-derived calls from the 5' RACE reads in MiXCR, one entry per CDR3 protein. Of roughly 1.6 million distinct CDR3 sequences in the sample, roughly 30% are singletons; the top ten hold about 10%. Source material: blood. These receptors were taken from a woman in her 30s in good health.

This clonotype was seen a few times. This chain joins TRBV9 and TRBJ2-6; D might be TRBD2 (5 bases). The V gene lost 7 bases and the J gene lost 0 bases, with 14 bases spanning the gap. CDR3 size: 16 residues. Per germline, CDR1 SGDLS and CDR2 YYNGEE. In DNA form, the CDR3 reads TGTGCCAGCGCCAGGTTCCGGGGCTCTGGGGCCAACGTCCTGACTTTC. Its protein product is CASARFRGSGANVLTF.

CDR3 sequence: CASSQEKRGSYEQYF. The CDR3 DNA is TGCGCCAGCAGCCAAGAAAAAAGGGGTTCTTACGAGCAGTACTTC. The J gene is TRBJ2-5, the V gene TRBV4-1, with D perhaps matching TRBD1 (5 bases). The end of the DNA fits TRBJ2-7 better, so the J call may be wrong. CDR1 is MGHRA and CDR2 is YSYEKL in the germline V gene. The CDR3 extends over 15 amino acids.

The table lists this clonotype with a few counts. The chain is built from TRBV12-3 or TRBV12-4 and TRBJ2-3; 8 bases match TRBD2. The CDR3 spans 16 residues. The junction had 10 bases not matched to a gene; V was cut back by 3 bases and J by 5 bases. The chain's CDR3 is CASSLLYAGGIDTQYF. The CDR3 DNA follows: TGTGCCAGCAGTTTGCTCTACGCGGGGGGTATAGATACGCAGTATTTT.

CDR3 bases: TGCAGTGCCCTATTCCTGGGAGGAGAGACCCAGTACTTC. This encodes CSALFLGGETQYF. This chain uses TRBV20-1 with TRBJ2-5, with D possibly TRBD2 on 6 matching bases. The V and J ends lost 6 bases and 4 bases respectively, with 15 bases between them. CDR3 length: 13 amino acids. The V gene's germline CDR1 is DFQATT and CDR2 SNEGSKA (reference sequence).

Points on this clonotype: Just one base apart from a much larger clone, this may be a read error. This chain connects TRBV12-3 or TRBV12-4 to TRBJ1-2, with 7 bases identical to TRBD1. This CDR3 has 14 amino acids. V gave up 1 base and J gave up 9 bases; unmatched junction bases: 8. CDR3 protein: CASSLGGGGLSYTF. As DNA, the CDR3 is TGTGCCAGCAGTTTAGGAGGAGGGGGCTTGAGCTACACCTTC.

This chain connects TRBV6-6 to TRBJ1-1; 7 bases agree with TRBD1. Germline assignment: CDR1 MNHNY and CDR2 SVGAGI (reference sequence). The ends lost 5 bases at V and 4 bases at J; junction bases unmatched: 10. CDR3 length: 15 amino acids. In DNA, the CDR3 is TGTGCCAGCAGTGCTACAGGGGAGAGAGGCACTGAAGCTTTCTTT. Amino acids: CASSATGERGTEAFF.

This clonotype was counted many times. The J gene is TRBJ2-1, the V gene TRBV29-1, with a tentative D call TRBD2 (5 bases). Germline loops: CDR1 SQVTM, CDR2 ANQGSEA. The CDR3 is made up of 13 amino acids. V was trimmed by 7 bases and J by 1 base, leaving 11 bases between them. CDR3 coding DNA: TGCAGCGCGCTCGGCGGGTCCTACAATGAGCAGTTCTTC. Its translation: CSALGGSYNEQFF.

The V gene is TRBV6-6, the J gene TRBJ2-3; 9 positions agree with TRBD2. Germline V gene lookup returns CDR1 MNHNY and CDR2 SVGAGI (reference sequence). After removal of 7 bases from V and 1 base from J, the junction contained 9 bases not matched to a gene. CDR3 length: 16 amino acids. The CDR3 loop reads CASTAGGGFGTDTQYF. The DNA for the CDR3 is TGTGCCAGCACAGCGGGGGGAGGGTTTGGCACAGATACGCAGTATTTT.

The table lists this clonotype with many counts. V is TRBV15 and J is TRBJ2-7; either TRBD1 or TRBD2 may supply D (6 bases each). Germline lookup yields CDR1 LNHNV and CDR2 YYDKDF (reference sequence). The V and J ends lost 3 bases and 4 bases respectively, with 13 bases between them. The CDR3 is 14 residues long. CDR3 DNA sequence: TGTGCCACCAGCAGTGCCGAGGGGGGTTACGAGCAGTACTTC. It codes for CATSSAEGGYEQYF.

The J gene is TRBJ2-3, the V gene TRBV20-1, with D perhaps TRBD1 (6 bases). Per the germline V gene, CDR1 is DFQATT and CDR2 is SNEGSKA (reference sequence). Trimming took 0 bases from V and 5 from J, leaving 15 bases between them. The CDR3 has 15 amino acids. CDR3 in DNA: TGCAGTGCTAGAGACGGGACACGGATCGAAGATACGCAGTATTTT. Protein product: CSARDGTRIEDTQYF.